The 29 T cell receptor beta chains reported below all come from one sample, sequenced in a study of T cells in Graves' hyperthyroidism and ophthalmopathy. TCR beta CDR3 region amplification was performed from RNA transcripts. In the first-round RT-PCR of the TCR CDR3, the HTBI primer set was used. TCRdb reanalysed the multiplex PCR reads using MiXCR and keeps one entry per CDR3 protein. Seen here are about 130,000 distinct CDR3 sequences, around 20% observed once, and the top ten hold 60% to 80%. Input material: blood. Every receptor here comes from a woman aged 45 to 65 with Graves' hyperthyroidism that later progressed to Graves' ophthalmopathy.

In the case of this clonotype: One junction end disagrees with the germline gene, perhaps due to a read error. This chain connects TRBV2 to TRBJ2-7; D gene uncertain. CDR1 SNHLY and CDR2 FYNNEI come from the germline V gene. The CDR3 sequence is 15 residues long. The CDR3 is CASSVYQKLYYEQCF. CDR3 DNA sequence: TGTGCCAGCAGTGTTTATCAAAAGCTATACTACGAGCAGTGCTTC.

V and J are TRBV27 and TRBJ2-5; D tentatively reads TRBD1 or TRBD2 (6 bases each). The ends were cut back, 5 bases at V and 5 bases at J, with 15 bases in the middle. Germline CDR1 MNHEY, CDR2 SMNVEV (reference sequence). This CDR3 spans 14 amino acids. The CDR3, as DNA: TGTGCCAGCAGTAGGAGGGGGAAGGTGGAGACCCAGTACTTC. Amino acid sequence: CASSRRGKVETQYF.

This clonotype has a handful of counts. V is TRBV6-5 and J is TRBJ2-7, with 11 nucleotides matching TRBD2. Germline V gene sequence: CDR1 MNHEY, CDR2 SVGAGI. J was trimmed by 2 bases and V by 0 bases; bases with no gene match: 6. This CDR3 comprises 17 residues. CDR3 coding DNA: TGTGCCAGCAGTTACTCGAATCGACTAGCGGGAACCTACGAGCAGTACTTC. It yields the protein CASSYSNRLAGTYEQYF.

This clonotype was counted many times. The V gene is TRBV7-3, the J gene TRBJ1-6; tentative D call: TRBD1 (5 bases). Per germline, CDR1 SGHTA and CDR2 FQGTGA. This CDR3 is built from 16 residues. With 0 bases removed from V and 9 bases from J, the gap between germline ends came to 15 bases. Here the CDR3 reads CASSLTGTSGISPLHF. In DNA, the CDR3 is TGTGCCAGCAGCTTAACGGGGACCTCGGGGATTTCACCCCTCCACTTT.

This rearrangement joins TRBV5-1 to TRBJ2-3; TRBD2 agrees at 7 bases. The V and J ends lost 3 bases and 5 bases, in that order; junction bases with no gene match: 3. The CDR3 has 13 amino acids. CDR1 is SGHRS and CDR2 is YFSETQ in the germline V gene. CDR3 residues: CASSWGGEDTQYF. DNA for the CDR3: TGCGCCAGCAGCTGGGGGGGAGAAGATACGCAGTATTTT.

The chain links TRBV19 to TRBJ2-2; 8 bases are shared with TRBD2. Germline loops: CDR1 LNHDA, CDR2 SQIVND (reference sequence). This CDR3 is built from 16 residues. With V trimmed by 4 bases and J by 5 bases, 9 bases remained unmatched. The CDR3 here is CASSKREGQGTGELFF. The DNA for the CDR3 is TGTGCCAGTAGTAAACGGGAGGGCCAGGGGACCGGGGAGCTGTTTTTT.

To note about this clonotype: A much larger clone differs from this one at a single base, so this may be a read error. This sequence joins TRBV28 and TRBJ2-4; 8 bases are shared with TRBD2. The V segment lost 5 bases and the J segment 8 bases; nucleotides outside the gene matches: 17. CDR3 size: 17 residues. Per the germline V gene, CDR1 is MDHEN and CDR2 is SYDVKM. CDR3 sequence reads: CASSDRNSGTQNYIQYF. The CDR3 nucleotides are TGTGCCAGCAGTGACAGGAATAGCGGGACCCAAAATTACATTCAGTACTTC.

At least ten counts were recorded for this clonotype. V and J are TRBV3-1 and TRBJ2-1; 14 positions match TRBD2. Germline CDR1 is LGHDT and CDR2 is YNNKEL (reference sequence). V lost 3 bases and J lost 3; bases outside the gene matches: 7. This CDR3 has 18 residues. CDR3 amino acids: CASSQAGLAGANYNEQFF. CDR3 DNA sequence: TGTGCCAGCAGCCAGGCGGGACTAGCGGGAGCTAACTACAATGAGCAGTTCTTC.

The chain combines TRBV7-9 with TRBJ2-7; D remains unclear. The V end lost 5 bases, the J end lost 5 bases, and 16 bases lay between the germline ends. The CDR3 extends over 14 amino acids. The germline V gene encodes CDR1 SEHNR and CDR2 FQNEAQ (reference sequence). This chain's CDR3 is CASSHLGATHEQYF. CDR3 bases: TGTGCCAGCAGCCACCTTGGCGCAACCCACGAGCAGTACTTC.

There are many counts of this clonotype. The chain has TRBV20-1 and TRBJ2-7; D may be TRBD1 or TRBD2 (5 bases each). This CDR3 has 15 amino acids. V dropped 0 bases and J dropped 5 bases, with 17 bases sitting between them. Germline CDR1 and CDR2: DFQATT and SNEGSKA (reference sequence). DNA of the CDR3: TGCAGTGCTAGAGATTCTGGTGGGGGTTTAAACGAGCAGTACTTC. Translating gives CSARDSGGGLNEQYF.

The CDR3 loop is CAISSNPGTSASYEQYF. Written as DNA, the CDR3 is TGTGCCATCAGTTCGAACCCCGGGACTAGCGCCTCCTACGAGCAGTACTTC. The chain couples TRBV10-3 to TRBJ2-7; 10 bases agree with TRBD2. The CDR3 runs to 17 residues. Germline V gene sequence: CDR1 ENHRY, CDR2 SYGVKD. Trimming at V came to 5 bases and at J to 0 bases, leaving 10 bases not matched to a gene.

This clonotype was counted a few times. The chain recombines TRBV7-9 with TRBJ2-1, with no clear D. The germline gives CDR1 SEHNR, CDR2 FQNEAQ (reference sequence). Trimming cost V 1 base and J 7 bases, with 8 bases left between them. CDR3 length: 13 amino acids. In DNA form, the CDR3 reads TGTGCCAGCAGCTTAGGTGGGATTAATGAGCAGTTCTTC. Amino acids: CASSLGGINEQFF.

This clonotype was seen many times. This sequence joins TRBV6-1 and TRBJ1-2, with 7 bases aligning to TRBD1. The germline CDR1 and CDR2 sequences are MNHNS and SASEGT. There are 16 residues in the CDR3. Germline trimming cut 9 bases from V and 0 bases from J; bases unmatched to any gene: 13. The CDR3 nucleotides are TGTGCCAGTAAAACCCCCGCCGGGACAGCTAACTATGGCTACACCTTC. Encoded protein: CASKTPAGTANYGYTF.

The chain recombines TRBV10-3 with TRBJ1-2, with TRBD1 matching 7 bases. Trimming took 4 bases from V and 4 from J; bases not matched to a gene: 9. Germline V gene sequence: CDR1 ENHRY, CDR2 SYGVKD. This CDR3 comprises 15 residues. This CDR3 reads CAISGSDRRSYGYTF. CDR3 coding DNA: TGTGCCATCAGTGGGTCGGACAGGCGGAGCTATGGCTACACCTTC.

This clonotype was recorded a few times. The rearrangement uses TRBV6-1 and TRBJ2-1; D not certain. Per germline, CDR1 MNHNS and CDR2 SASEGT. There are 14 residues in the CDR3. V lost 1 base to trimming and J lost 3 bases, with 7 bases between them. In DNA, the CDR3 is TGTGCCAGCAGTGAAGTAGGCAGCTACAATGAGCAGTTCTTC. Translation gives CASSEVGSYNEQFF.

This clonotype was seen repeatedly, ten times or more. V gene TRBV20-1 combines with J gene TRBJ1-5, with 8 bases identical to TRBD1. The length of the CDR3 is 14 residues. Per germline, CDR1 DFQATT and CDR2 SNEGSKA (reference sequence). Trimming at V came to 6 bases and at J to 4 bases, leaving 8 bases not matched to a gene. The CDR3 sequence: CSAAHRGANQPQHF. The CDR3 DNA sequence: TGCAGTGCAGCCCACAGGGGGGCAAATCAGCCCCAGCATTTT.

This clonotype was counted many times. The chain couples TRBV12-3 or TRBV12-4 to TRBJ2-7, with D possibly matching TRBD1 (5 bases). This CDR3 has 14 amino acids. Trimming took 3 bases from V and 2 from J, leaving 11 bases between them. The CDR3 loop is CASSFGNRPYEQYF. The DNA for the CDR3 is TGTGCCAGCAGTTTTGGAAACAGGCCCTACGAGCAGTACTTC.

This clonotype came up a few times. The rearrangement joins TRBV24-1 to TRBJ1-1; tentatively, D is TRBD1 (5 bases). There are 19 residues in the CDR3. Trimming took 1 base from V and 3 from J, leaving 23 bases between them. Germline CDR1 reads KGHDR; CDR2 reads SFDVKD. The CDR3 reads CATSDLLDRSRGLDTEAFF. As DNA, the CDR3 is TGTGCCACCAGTGATTTACTTGACAGATCCCGAGGACTCGACACTGAAGCTTTCTTT.

This clonotype was found many times. The chain carries TRBV12-3 or TRBV12-4 and TRBJ1-5, with 8 bases lining up with TRBD1. V was clipped by 8 bases and J by 3 bases; unmatched bases: 3. This CDR3 region has 13 residues. As DNA, the CDR3 is TGTGCCAGCGGGACAGGATACAATCAGCCCCAGCATTTT. This codes for CASGTGYNQPQHF.

Points on this clonotype: This may come from a read error, since a much larger clone is one base off. The V and J genes are TRBV20-1 and TRBJ1-2; 9 bases align to TRBD1. Germline V CDR1 and CDR2: DFQATT, SNEGSKA (reference sequence). The CDR3 runs to 12 residues. The CDR3 loop is CSVPGQGKGYPF. The CDR3 DNA reads as TGCAGTGTTCCCGGACAGGGGAAAGGCTACCCCTTC.

This clonotype was counted ten times or more. The rearrangement uses TRBV5-6 and TRBJ2-2; 8 nucleotides agree with TRBD2. With V trimmed by 2 bases and J by 8 bases, 8 bases remained unmatched. This CDR3 spans 15 amino acids. CDR1 SGHDT and CDR2 YYEEEE come from the germline V gene. DNA of the CDR3: TGTGCCAGCAGCTTAGGAGCGGGAGTACCTGGGGAGCTGTTTTTT. Protein sequence: CASSLGAGVPGELFF.

This clonotype was counted at least ten times. The chain uses TRBV20-1 and TRBJ2-7; 11 bases align to TRBD2. V shed 5 bases and J 0 bases; nucleotides not matched to a gene: 12. Germline V CDR1 and CDR2: DFQATT, SNEGSKA (reference sequence). The CDR3 runs 17 residues. The CDR3 protein is CSAEGPPGTSGSYEQYF. The DNA of the CDR3 is TGCAGTGCTGAAGGTCCCCCTGGGACTAGCGGCTCCTACGAGCAGTACTTC.

This clonotype was seen many times. The chain combines TRBV20-1 with TRBJ1-1; D gene ambiguous. Germline assignment: CDR1 DFQATT and CDR2 SNEGSKA (reference sequence). Between the trimmed V and J ends, which lost 3 bases and 2 bases, there was a span of 13 bases. CDR3 size: 14 residues. This CDR3 is CSARAGRQNTEAFF. The CDR3 coding sequence is TGCAGTGCTAGGGCCGGTAGACAAAACACTGAAGCTTTCTTT.

Here the CDR3 DNA reads TGTGCCAGTAGAAATCGGGACACCGACACTGAAGCTTTCTTT. Its translation is CASRNRDTDTEAFF. This sequence joins TRBV19 and TRBJ1-1, with D perhaps matching TRBD1 (6 bases). This CDR3 spans 14 amino acids. Germline V gene sequence: CDR1 LNHDA, CDR2 SQIVND (reference sequence). The V and J ends lost 6 bases and 3 bases respectively, with 14 bases between them.

This clonotype was counted at least ten times. V usage is TRBV7-9 and J usage is TRBJ1-1; D is unresolved. This CDR3 spans 12 amino acids. The ends were cut back, 8 bases at V and 0 bases at J, with 7 bases in the middle. Germline CDR1 is SEHNR and CDR2 is FQNEAQ (reference sequence). CDR3: CASAQMNTEAFF. The DNA of the CDR3 is TGTGCCAGCGCACAGATGAACACTGAAGCTTTCTTT.

The chain employs TRBV30 and TRBJ2-7; 9 positions match TRBD1. The trim removed 5 bases at V and 5 bases at J, leaving 7 bases unmatched. Germline V CDR1 and CDR2: GTSNPN, SVGIG (reference sequence). There are 13 residues in the CDR3. Here the CDR3 DNA reads TGTGCCTGGGGCCGGGACAGGGCCCACGAGCAGTACTTC. It specifies CAWGRDRAHEQYF. The full variable domain, with the rest looked up from reference TRBV30 and TRBJ2-7, is SQTIHQWPATLVQPVGSPLSLECTVEGTSNPNLYWYRQAAGRGLQLLFYSVGIGQISSEVPQNLSASRPQDRQFILSSKKLLLSDSGFYLCAWGRDRAHEQYFGPGTRLTVT.

The chain recombines TRBV6-5 with TRBJ2-1; D perhaps matches TRBD2 (6 bases). The CDR3 runs 17 residues. CDR1 and CDR2 from the germline V gene are MNHEY and SVGAGI. The germline V and J ends were trimmed by 0 bases and 1 base, with 13 bases remaining between them. The CDR3 reads CASSYSKEGVSYNEQFF. CDR3 nucleotide sequence: TGTGCCAGCAGTTACTCAAAGGAGGGAGTATCCTACAATGAGCAGTTCTTC.

This clonotype was observed at least ten times. The chain links TRBV2 to TRBJ2-2; 7 positions match TRBD2. CDR1 is SNHLY, CDR2 FYNNEI, per germline. V lost 6 bases and J lost 8; bases outside the gene matches: 15. CDR3 length: 16 amino acids. The CDR3 DNA sequence: TGTGCCAGCAGCCGAACCACTAGCGTCGAAGGGGGGGAGCTGTTTTTT. The encoded protein is CASSRTTSVEGGELFF.

This clonotype showed up many times. This chain joins TRBV6-1 and TRBJ2-5; tentatively, D is TRBD1 or TRBD2 (5 bases each). Trimming stripped 5 bases from V and 5 bases from J, with 21 bases between. The CDR3 spans 16 residues. Germline lookup yields CDR1 MNHNS and CDR2 SASEGT. This CDR3 is CASSKSGTSTGETQYF. Written as DNA, the CDR3 is TGTGCCAGCAGTAAGTCCGGGACCTCCACGGGGGAGACCCAGTACTTC.